Shown below are 25 T cell receptor beta chains from a single sample sequenced in a study of early T cells in non-severe SARS-CoV-2 infection. TCRdb re-analysed the 5' RACE reads in MiXCR, keeping a single row per CDR3 protein. The sample includes 68,000 or so distinct CDR3 sequences, about 11% of them seen just once. Material for sequencing was whole blood. The receptors were gathered from an adult who was a healthcare worker with PCR-confirmed SARS-CoV-2 infection or an uninfected control (not recorded which).

The rearrangement uses TRBV11-2 and TRBJ2-7, with D perhaps matching TRBD2 (5 bases). Germline-derived CDR1 and CDR2 are SGHAT and FQNNGV. V lost 4 bases to trimming and J lost 2 bases, with 9 bases between them. This CDR3 comprises 13 residues. CDR3 bases: TGTGCCAGCAGCTGGGCGGGTACCTACGAGCAGTACTTC. Its protein product is CASSWAGTYEQYF.

The chain links TRBV4-2 to TRBJ2-3, with 9 bases that match TRBD2. J was trimmed by 4 bases and V by 5 bases; bases with no gene match: 4. The germline CDR1 and CDR2 sequences are LGHNA and YNFKEQ. CDR3 length: 14 residues. CDR3: CASSGGRAADTQYF. In DNA, the CDR3 is TGTGCCAGCAGCGGCGGGAGGGCGGCAGATACGCAGTATTTT.

Turning to this clonotype: One end of the junction is discordant with germline, which a read error may explain. The J gene is TRBJ1-4, the V gene TRBV10-3; 7 bases match TRBD1. The CDR3 is made up of 15 amino acids. CDR1 is ENHRY and CDR2 is SYGVKD in the germline V gene. The chain's CDR3 is CAISESARGGEKLSF. For the CDR3, the DNA is TGTGCCATCAGTGAGTCGGCCAGGGGGGGTGAAAAACTGTCTTTT.

This rearrangement joins TRBV19 to TRBJ2-1, with D possibly being TRBD2 (5 bases). The CDR3 is made up of 15 amino acids. V was pared by 2 bases and J by 1 base, with 9 bases between. Germline loops: CDR1 LNHDA, CDR2 SQIVND (reference sequence). The CDR3 region is CASSISDWSYNEQFF. The CDR3 nucleotides read TGTGCCAGTAGTATATCGGACTGGTCCTACAATGAGCAGTTCTTC.

This chain joins TRBV28 and TRBJ2-5; D is unresolved. Germline assignment: CDR1 MDHEN and CDR2 SYDVKM. The CDR3 totals 15 residues. V lost 3 bases and J 4 bases, leaving 15 bases between the germline ends. CDR3 DNA: TGTGCCAGCAGTTTCGTCCAGAATCCGGGAGAGACCCAGTACTTC. Residues: CASSFVQNPGETQYF.

The rearrangement links TRBV2 to TRBJ1-5; D call uncertain. The V end was cut by 4 bases, the J end by 8 bases, with 12 bases between. Germline V gene lookup returns CDR1 SNHLY and CDR2 FYNNEI. CDR3 length equals 13 residues. DNA for the CDR3: TGTGCCAGCAGTGCATCGGAGGGCGAGCCCCAGCATTTT. Residues: CASSASEGEPQHF.

V and J are TRBV28 and TRBJ1-1, with TRBD1 as a possible D gene (5 bases). V was pared by 8 bases and J by 8 bases, with 24 bases between. Germline assignment: CDR1 MDHEN and CDR2 SYDVKM. CDR3 length equals 15 residues. CDR3 sequence (DNA): TGTGCCAGCCGGCGCACGCAGAGGGCAGGGATAGAAGCTTTCTTT. Translation: CASRRTQRAGIEAFF.

At least ten counts were recorded for this clonotype. This chain connects TRBV5-1 to TRBJ2-7, with a weak D call TRBD1 (5 bases). The CDR3 sequence is 13 residues long. In germline, CDR1 is SGHRS, CDR2 YFSETQ. V was pared by 1 base and J by 5 bases, with 10 bases between. For the CDR3, the DNA is TGCGCCAGCAGCTTGCGAAGGGGTGACGAGCAGTACTTC. Translation gives CASSLRRGDEQYF.

This clonotype turned up a few times. This chain links TRBV4-1 with TRBJ1-2; D gene unclear. The germline CDR1 and CDR2 sequences are MGHRA and YSYEKL. CDR3 length equals 15 residues. Deletions cut 0 bases from V and 2 bases from J, with 10 bases between. The CDR3 DNA reads as TGCGCCAGCAGCCAAGACCCAGTAACCAACTATGGCTACACCTTC. Protein product: CASSQDPVTNYGYTF.

The rearrangement links TRBV6-2 or TRBV6-3 to TRBJ2-7; tentative D call: TRBD1 (6 bases). V lost 0 bases to trimming and J lost 4 bases, with 13 bases between them. The germline gives CDR1 MNHEY, CDR2 SVGEGT. The CDR3 extends over 15 amino acids. The CDR3 nucleotides read TGTGCCAGCAGTTACTCCACAGGGCTGAGATACGAGCAGTACTTC. Translating gives CASSYSTGLRYEQYF.

This clonotype was counted between two and nine times. V is TRBV11-2 and J is TRBJ1-6, with a possible D match to TRBD1 (6 bases). Between the trimmed V and J ends, which lost 5 bases and 7 bases, there was a span of 12 bases. Germline CDR1 reads SGHAT; CDR2 reads FQNNGV. The CDR3 extends over 14 amino acids. CDR3 nucleotide sequence: TGTGCCAGCAGCGCGACAGGAATCAATTCACCCCTCCACTTT. Protein product: CASSATGINSPLHF.

This clonotype has at least ten counts. The chain carries TRBV20-1 and TRBJ1-6, with TRBD1 identical over 7 bases. This CDR3 has 16 amino acids. The germline CDR1 and CDR2 sequences are DFQATT and SNEGSKA (reference sequence). The V segment lost 6 bases and the J segment 0 bases; nucleotides outside the gene matches: 8. CDR3 in amino acids: CSAAGQPDSYNSPLHF. The DNA of the CDR3 is TGCAGTGCCGCGGGACAGCCGGACTCCTATAATTCACCCCTCCACTTT.

The chain employs TRBV20-1 and TRBJ1-5; D is uncertain. Looked up from germline, CDR1 is DFQATT and CDR2 is SNEGSKA (reference sequence). The CDR3 runs 15 residues. Between the trimmed V and J ends, which lost 2 bases and 0 bases, there was a span of 11 bases. CDR3 coding DNA: TGCAGTGCTAGAATGAGGAACCTTAGCAATCAGCCCCAGCATTTT. Translating gives CSARMRNLSNQPQHF.

This rearrangement joins TRBV20-1 to TRBJ1-1, with a tentative D call TRBD1 (5 bases). Germline CDR1 is DFQATT and CDR2 is SNEGSKA (reference sequence). This CDR3 is built from 14 residues. V gave up 6 bases and J gave up 3 bases, with 17 bases separating them. CDR3 coding DNA: TGCAGTGCCGGGACCTCGAATCTAGACACTGAAGCTTTCTTT. Amino acid sequence: CSAGTSNLDTEAFF.

In this sample, this clonotype turned up a few times. The V and J genes are TRBV12-3 or TRBV12-4 and TRBJ1-1; no clear D gene. This CDR3 region has 14 residues. Trimming pared 5 bases from V and 1 base from J, leaving 11 bases between. The CDR3 here is CASSPRRRNTEAFF. The CDR3 DNA reads TGTGCCAGCAGTCCACGTAGGAGGAACACTGAAGCTTTCTTT.

The chain joins TRBV5-6 to TRBJ2-6; 7 bases match TRBD1. The CDR3 consists of 17 residues. In germline, CDR1 is SGHDT, CDR2 YYEEEE. With 5 bases clipped from V and 2 bases from J, the junction kept 10 bases outside the gene matches. CDR3 bases: TGTGCCAGCAGGGCTTCCCTGACAGGGACTGGGGCCAACGTCCTGACTTTC. Encoded protein: CASRASLTGTGANVLTF.

On this clonotype: A much more abundant neighbour one base away suggests this may be a read error. The chain joins TRBV12-3 or TRBV12-4 to TRBJ2-4; D not certain. The CDR3 consists of 14 residues. CDR3 coding DNA: TGTGCCAGTAACCGGCCTGGACCCGAAAACATTCAGTGCTTC. Amino acids: CASNRPGPENIQCF.

This clonotype was observed many times. The chain carries TRBV7-3 and TRBJ2-2; TRBD2 agrees at 15 bases. CDR1 is SGHTA, CDR2 FQGTGA, per germline. CDR3 size: 16 residues. The ends lost 5 bases at V and 7 bases at J; junction bases unmatched: 5. CDR3 nucleotide sequence: TGTGCCAGCAGCGTGGGACTAGCGGGAGGAAGCGGGGAGCTGTTTTTT. Protein product: CASSVGLAGGSGELFF.

This clonotype occurred many times. V usage is TRBV6-5 and J usage is TRBJ2-2, with D possibly being TRBD1 (6 bases). Germline V gene sequence: CDR1 MNHEY, CDR2 SVGAGI. V was trimmed by 5 bases and J by 5 bases, leaving 15 bases between them. This CDR3 region has 15 residues. CDR3 protein: CASSRGRGDTGELFF. The CDR3 nucleotides read TGTGCCAGCAGTCGGGGCAGGGGCGATACCGGGGAGCTGTTTTTT.

This clonotype was counted at least ten times. J is TRBJ1-1 and V is TRBV7-8; 9 bases line up with TRBD1. Per germline, CDR1 SGHVS and CDR2 FQNEAQ. With 7 bases clipped from V and 0 bases from J, the junction kept 6 bases outside the gene matches. The CDR3 loop spans 15 amino acids. In DNA form, the CDR3 reads TGTGCCAGCACGTGGACAGGGGTCCTGAACACTGAAGCTTTCTTT. Its protein product is CASTWTGVLNTEAFF.

The chain employs TRBV19 and TRBJ1-2; 9 bases agree with TRBD1. Germline V gene lookup returns CDR1 LNHDA and CDR2 SQIVND (reference sequence). This CDR3 contains 13 residues. V trimming: 7 bases; J trimming: 9 bases; junction bases outside the gene matches: 9. DNA for the CDR3: TGTGCCAGTACCAGACGGACAGGGGTGAGCTACACCTTC. Protein sequence: CASTRRTGVSYTF.

This clonotype was recorded at least ten times. The chain combines TRBV7-3 with TRBJ2-1, with D tentatively TRBD2 (6 bases). V lost 6 bases and J lost 5, with 14 bases in between. The CDR3 has 14 amino acids. Germline-derived CDR1 and CDR2 are SGHTA and FQGTGA. Written as DNA, the CDR3 is TGTGCCAGCAGTCAAGTTGGCGGGGACAATGAGCAGTTCTTC. It is translated as CASSQVGGDNEQFF.

This chain joins TRBV18 and TRBJ2-7; D is perhaps TRBD2 (6 bases). In germline, CDR1 is KGHSH, CDR2 LQKENI. This CDR3 comprises 13 residues. Trimming left V 5 bases short and J 3 bases short, with 11 bases between. The CDR3: CASSKTSDYEQYF. The DNA for the CDR3 is TGTGCCAGCTCAAAGACTAGTGACTACGAGCAGTACTTC. Using reference TRBV18 and TRBJ2-7 for the parts outside the CDR3, the full variable domain is NAGVMQNPRHLVRRRGQEARLRCSPMKGHSHVYWYRQLPEEGLKFMVYLQKENIIDESGMPKERFSAEFPKEGPSILRIQQVVRGDSAAYFCASSKTSDYEQYFGPGTRLTVT.

The chain joins TRBV11-2 to TRBJ2-1; 8 bases fit TRBD2. This CDR3 is built from 15 residues. Trimming at V came to 3 bases and at J to 3 bases, leaving 4 bases not matched to a gene. Germline V CDR1 and CDR2: SGHAT, FQNNGV. CDR3 in amino acids: CASSFSGTIYNEQFF. The CDR3 nucleotides are TGTGCCAGCAGCTTTAGCGGGACGATCTACAATGAGCAGTTCTTC.

The V and J genes are TRBV10-3 and TRBJ2-7; the match to TRBD1 covers 7 bases. Germline V lookup: CDR1 ENHRY, CDR2 SYGVKD. Trimming took 10 bases from V and 3 from J; bases not matched to a gene: 9. This CDR3 contains 13 residues. CDR3 region: CASRQGVDYEQYF. The DNA for the CDR3 is TGTGCCAGCCGACAGGGAGTAGACTACGAGCAGTACTTC.